This paragraph covers one T cell receptor beta chain sequence. The antigen is not known. Assay: immunoSEQ multiplex PCR; the TCRdb copy retains only in-frame clones and omits some. Of approximately 130,000 clones listed, around nine tenths were seen once; the top ten hold roughly 7.8%. This entry comes from a study of T cell responses to AZD1222 COVID-19 vaccine. General study findings and limits: There were mostly white British donors and more females than males, and clonal diversity was possibly underestimated. Nearly half of spike-specific TCRs reportedly go after variant regions that carry no mutations. Seropositive at baseline were only a handful of AZD1222 recipients. Following two doses of AZD1222, Spike-specific TCR breadth and depth rose.

This sequence was found in an adult in good health. The material sequenced was peripheral blood, taken on day 0 of AZD1222 vaccination.

Here the CDR3 reads CATSDRTSGGYTF. CDR3 DNA: TGTGCCACCAGCGACCGGACATCTGGAGGCTACACCTTC. The chain links TRBV24-1 to TRBJ1-2, with D perhaps TRBD1 (5 bases). This CDR3 is 13 amino acids long. Germline loops: CDR1 KGHDR, CDR2 SFDVKD. V was cut by 7 bases and J by 8 bases, with 16 bases left in between.